This T cell receptor (beta chain) was sequenced during a study of Ad26.COV2.S vaccination and SARS-CoV-2 variants. Method: immunoSEQ multiplex PCR; TCRdb's copy keeps in-frame clones and lacks some. The sample shows about 420,000 clones, roughly 90% of them seen only once. Treatment defined: roughly 18 received Ad26.COV2.S at low or high dose, single or two shots; about five received placebo; per-sample allocation not given. Vaccine and placebo recipients were sampled on day 63 after the first injection. The CDR3 sequence is 13 residues long. Trimming shortened V by 5 bases and J by 7 bases, and 11 bases separated the two germline ends. Per the germline V gene, CDR1 is MNHEY and CDR2 is SVGAGI.

The clonotype was recovered from a person between 18 and 65 years old who received the Ad26.COV2.S COVID-19 vaccine or a placebo. Sequences were derived from peripheral blood, sampled in a trial of Ad26.COV2.S vaccine versus placebo. V and J are TRBV6-5 and TRBJ1-4; D not resolved. The CDR3 sequence is CASSNRATEKLFF. The CDR3 bases are TGTGCCAGCAGTAACCGGGCGACTGAAAAACTGTTTTTT.